The T cell receptor beta chain under discussion was sequenced for a study of T cell responses to AZD1222 COVID-19 vaccine. General study points: Across the whole spike, CD4 TCRs peaked at regions 160-218 and 743-854. Baseline seropositives among AZD1222 recipients totaled only six. Most donors were white British and more were female, and clonal diversity was possibly underestimated.

In regard to this clone: The antigen remains undetermined.

TCRdb keeps only in-frame clones here, not all; method: immunoSEQ multiplex PCR. This sample carries roughly 65,000 clones, about 80% of them seen once, and the ten largest clones take 12%. This receptor was obtained from an adult in good health. Sequencing was performed on peripheral blood, taken on day 0 of AZD1222 vaccination.

CDR3 region: CASSPFANEQFF. The DNA of the CDR3 is TGTGCCAGCAGCCCTTTCGCGAATGAGCAGTTCTTC. The genes are TRBV3-1 (or the pseudogene TRBV3-2) and TRBJ2-1; D unclear. The CDR3 has 12 amino acids. The germline gives CDR1 LGHDT, CDR2 YNNKEL (reference sequence). Trimming shortened V by 4 bases and J by 7 bases, and 8 bases separated the two germline ends.